Listed below are T cell receptor beta chains from one sample, sequenced in a study of T cell responses to AZD1222 COVID-19 vaccine. Using immunoSEQ multiplex PCR, the repertoire was profiled, and TCRdb retains in-frame clones only, with some absent. The profile covers roughly 180,000 clones, with 90% appearing a single time and roughly 2.8% taken by the ten largest. The input for sequencing was peripheral blood, taken on day 0 of AZD1222 vaccination. Receptors originate from an adult in good health. CDR3s include the opening cysteine and the closing phenylalanine or tryptophan. The D gene is left open where the match is weak. Part of the rows lack a size; the others show once, few, many or a class for expanded clones.

TRBJ2-1 TRBV5-1 TRBD2 . TGCGCCAGCAGCCTTAGCGGGAGCTCCTACAATGAGCAGTTCTTC CASSLSGSSYNEQFF
TRBJ1-2 TRBV5-6 TRBD1 . TGTGCCAGCAGCTTGCCAGGGGACAGGGTTGATGGCTACACCTTC CASSLPGDRVDGYTF
TRBJ2-5 TRBV19 . . TGTGCCAGTACCGCTACGGGTGCGGAGACCCAGTACTTC CASTATGAETQYF
TRBJ1-2 TRBV30 . . TGTGCCTGGAGTGTGAATGGTCTCGCCCTTCGAGGGCGTAACTATGGCTACACCTTC CAWSVNGLALRGRNYGYTF
TRBJ1-2 TRBV6-5 TRBD1 . TGTGCCAGCATTCAGGGGGGTAGAAGAAACTATGGCTACACCTTC CASIQGGRRNYGYTF
TRBJ1-6 TRBV7-3 TRBD1 . TGTGCCAGCAGCTCCGGGACAGGGGAATCTTCACCCCTCCACTTT CASSSGTGESSPLHF
TRBJ1-1 TRBV7-2 . . TGTGCCAGCAGCCGCCGACAGACCAACACTGAAGCTTTCTTT CASSRRQTNTEAFF
TRBJ2-7 TRBV11-2 TRBD2 . TGTGCCAGCAGCTCAGAGGCTAGCGGGGGGGTAAATCAGTACTTC CASSSEASGGVNQYF
TRBJ1-1 TRBV30 TRBD1 . TGTGCCTGGAGTTCAATAGACAGGGTCGGACTTGAAGCTTTCTTT CAWSSIDRVGLEAFF
TRBJ1-6 TRBV15 TRBD1 once TGTGCCACCAGGCCGGGACAGGGACGTAATTCACCCCTCCACTTT CATRPGQGRNSPLHF
TRBJ2-7 TRBV5-1 . . TGCGCCAGCAGCAGGGCCGGGACAAACTCCTACGAGCAGTACTTC CASSRAGTNSYEQYF
TRBJ2-7 TRBV14 . few TGTGCCAGCAGCCAGACGGGCTACGAGCAGTACTTC CASSQTGYEQYF
TRBJ1-5 TRBV12-5 . few TGTGCTAGTGGTTTGGCTTCTGAGACACCTCATTTT CASGLASETPHF
TRBJ1-2 TRBV9 TRBD1 . TGTGCCAGCAGCGACGGGACAGAGTATGGCTACACCTTC CASSDGTEYGYTF
TRBJ1-2 TRBV4-3 TRBD1 . TGCGCCAGCAGCCAGTACCGGGGACAGTCAAACTATGGCTACACCTTC CASSQYRGQSNYGYTF
TRBJ2-1 TRBV9 TRBD2 . TGTGCCAGCAGCGTCAACGGGGGGGCCTACAATGAGCAGTTCTTC CASSVNGGAYNEQFF